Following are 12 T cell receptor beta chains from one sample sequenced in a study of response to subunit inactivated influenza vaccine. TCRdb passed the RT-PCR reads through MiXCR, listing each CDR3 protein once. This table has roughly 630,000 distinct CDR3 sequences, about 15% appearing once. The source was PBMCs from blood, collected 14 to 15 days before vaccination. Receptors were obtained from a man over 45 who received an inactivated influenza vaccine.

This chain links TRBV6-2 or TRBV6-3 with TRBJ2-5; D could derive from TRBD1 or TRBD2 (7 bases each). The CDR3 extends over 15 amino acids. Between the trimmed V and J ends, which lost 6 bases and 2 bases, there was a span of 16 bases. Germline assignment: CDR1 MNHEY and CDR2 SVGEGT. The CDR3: CASRIAGGGQETQYF. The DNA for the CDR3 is TGTGCCAGCAGGATCGCAGGGGGGGGACAAGAGACCCAGTACTTC.

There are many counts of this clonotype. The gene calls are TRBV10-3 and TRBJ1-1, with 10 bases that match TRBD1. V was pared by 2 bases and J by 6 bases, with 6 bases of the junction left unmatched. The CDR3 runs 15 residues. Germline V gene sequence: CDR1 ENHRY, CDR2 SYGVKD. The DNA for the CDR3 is TGTGCCATCAGTGAGCGCTGGGACAGGGGCGCTGAAGCTTTCTTT. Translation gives CAISERWDRGAEAFF.

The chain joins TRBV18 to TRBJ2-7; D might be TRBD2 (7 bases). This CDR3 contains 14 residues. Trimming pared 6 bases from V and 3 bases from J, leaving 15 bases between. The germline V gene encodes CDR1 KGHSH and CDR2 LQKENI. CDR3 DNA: TGTGCCAGCTCGGCCGGACAGCGGGGCTACGAGCAGTACTTC. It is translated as CASSAGQRGYEQYF.

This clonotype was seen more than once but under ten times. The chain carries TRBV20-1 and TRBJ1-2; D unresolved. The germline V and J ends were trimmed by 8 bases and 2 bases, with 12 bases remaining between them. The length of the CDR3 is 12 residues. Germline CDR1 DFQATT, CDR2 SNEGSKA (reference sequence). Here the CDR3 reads CSFPAGNYGYTF. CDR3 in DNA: TGCAGTTTTCCGGCGGGGAACTATGGCTACACCTTC.

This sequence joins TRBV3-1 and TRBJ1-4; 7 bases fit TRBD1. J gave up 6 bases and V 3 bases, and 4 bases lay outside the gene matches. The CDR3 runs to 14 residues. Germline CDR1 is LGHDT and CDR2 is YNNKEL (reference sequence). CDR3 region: CASSQRQGHEKLFF. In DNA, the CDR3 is TGTGCCAGCAGCCAGAGACAGGGTCATGAAAAACTGTTTTTT.

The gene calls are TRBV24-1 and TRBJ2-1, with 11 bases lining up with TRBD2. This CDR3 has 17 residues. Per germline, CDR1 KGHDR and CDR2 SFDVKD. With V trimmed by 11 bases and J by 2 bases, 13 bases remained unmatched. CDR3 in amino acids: CASSGTSGSGTYNEQFF. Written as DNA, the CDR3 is TGTGCCAGTTCCGGGACTAGCGGATCCGGTACCTACAATGAGCAGTTCTTC.

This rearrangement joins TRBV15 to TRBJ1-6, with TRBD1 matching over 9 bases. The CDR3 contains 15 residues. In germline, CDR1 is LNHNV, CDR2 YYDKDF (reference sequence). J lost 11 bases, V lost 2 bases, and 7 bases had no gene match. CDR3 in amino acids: CATSRTTGGLTPLHF. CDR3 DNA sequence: TGTGCCACCAGCAGAACGACAGGGGGTTTGACACCCCTCCACTTT.

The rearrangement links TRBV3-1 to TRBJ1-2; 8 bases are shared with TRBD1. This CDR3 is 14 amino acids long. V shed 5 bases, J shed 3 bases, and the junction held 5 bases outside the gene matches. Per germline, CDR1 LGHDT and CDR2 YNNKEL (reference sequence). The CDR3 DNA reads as TGTGCCAGCAGCTATTCACAGGGGGACTATGGCTACACCTTC. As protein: CASSYSQGDYGYTF.

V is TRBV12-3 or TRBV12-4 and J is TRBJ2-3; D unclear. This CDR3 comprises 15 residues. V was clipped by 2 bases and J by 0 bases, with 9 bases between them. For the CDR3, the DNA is TGTGCCAGCAGTTTAATATCAGCGAGCACAGATACGCAGTATTTT. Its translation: CASSLISASTDTQYF.

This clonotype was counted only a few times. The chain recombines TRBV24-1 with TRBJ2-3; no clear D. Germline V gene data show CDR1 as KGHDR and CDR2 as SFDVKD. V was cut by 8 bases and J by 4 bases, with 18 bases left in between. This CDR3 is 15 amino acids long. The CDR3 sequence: CATTRVRVGADTQYF. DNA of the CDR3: TGTGCCACCACCCGGGTGAGAGTCGGCGCAGATACGCAGTATTTT.

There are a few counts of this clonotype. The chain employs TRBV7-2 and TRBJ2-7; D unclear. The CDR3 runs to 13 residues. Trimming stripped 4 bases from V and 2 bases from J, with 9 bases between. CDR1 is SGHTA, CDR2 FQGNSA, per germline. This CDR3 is CASSSAPAYEQYF. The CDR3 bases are TGTGCCAGCAGCTCCGCGCCCGCCTACGAGCAGTACTTC.

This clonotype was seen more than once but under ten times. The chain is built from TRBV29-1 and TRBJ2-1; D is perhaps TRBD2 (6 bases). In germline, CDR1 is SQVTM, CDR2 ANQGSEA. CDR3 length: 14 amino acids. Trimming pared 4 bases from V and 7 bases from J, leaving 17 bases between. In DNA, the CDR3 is TGCAGCGTTGCGTTCGTGGTGGCGGGGAATGAGCAGTTCTTC. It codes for CSVAFVVAGNEQFF.